This T cell receptor (beta chain) emerged from a study of blood T cell repertoires in COVID-19. Study context: Acute-phase and convalescent COVID-19 samples originated in the United States, Italy and Spain.

The CDR3 runs 15 residues. The germline CDR1 and CDR2 sequences are SEHNR and FQNEAQ (reference sequence). Trimming left V 0 bases short and J 5 bases short, with 13 bases between. Source study methods: Estimation of nucleated cell counts was performed using reference gene primer amplification. Produced via immunoSEQ multiplex PCR; TCRdb's table is partial and in-frame only. V and J calls and clone size are those listed in that table; D and trimming were worked out from the DNA. The sample has over 50,000 clones; about 81% are singletons. The rearrangement joins TRBV7-9 to TRBJ1-2; D uncertain. Material: peripheral blood. This sequence was found in a man older than 75 with acute or convalescent COVID-19. CDR3 coding DNA: TGTGCCAGCAGCTTAGCACTAACGGAGACTTATGGCTACACCTTC. This encodes CASSLALTETYGYTF.